A selection of T cell receptor beta chains follows, all from one sample in a study of T cell changes during pregnancy in multiple sclerosis. Libraries were prepared by immunoSEQ multiplex PCR; TCRdb keeps only in-frame clonotypes and omits some of them. The repertoire holds 80,000 to 95,000 clones, with around 95% as singletons. The sample consisted of peripheral blood, taken in the third trimester of pregnancy. The receptor source for this set is a female donor in good health, enrolled as a control in a pregnancy study. Each CDR3 is given with its conserved first and last residue. Clone size is stated in some rows and not others, as once, few, many or a class when expanded.

cdr3_length: 14
v_call: TRBV27
clone_size: NA
j_call: TRBJ2-3
cdr3_aa: CASSLRLSTDTQYF

cdr3_length: 15
v_call: TRBV28
clone_size: NA
j_call: TRBJ2-3
cdr3_aa: CASSLPSGAPDTQYF

cdr3_length: 15
v_call: TRBV21-1
clone_size: NA
j_call: TRBJ1-5
cdr3_aa: CASSKRGTSNQPQHF

cdr3_length: 20
v_call: TRBV21-1
clone_size: NA
j_call: TRBJ2-7
cdr3_aa: CASSTPRVDSGRSASYEQYF

cdr3_length: 14
v_call: TRBV25-1
clone_size: NA
j_call: TRBJ2-5
cdr3_aa: CASRGTALVETQYF

cdr3_length: 16
v_call: TRBV9
clone_size: NA
j_call: TRBJ2-5
cdr3_aa: CASSVASLAGTETQYF

cdr3_length: 16
v_call: TRBV11-2
clone_size: once
j_call: TRBJ2-1
cdr3_aa: CASSLTSGNLYNEQFF

cdr3_length: 14
v_call: TRBV19
clone_size: NA
j_call: TRBJ2-1
cdr3_aa: CASKVSSGSPEQFF

cdr3_length: 14
v_call: TRBV7-2
clone_size: NA
j_call: TRBJ2-7
cdr3_aa: CASSFPGTGVQQYF

cdr3_length: 15
v_call: TRBV5-1
clone_size: NA
j_call: TRBJ2-7
cdr3_aa: CASSIGTGGNYEQYF